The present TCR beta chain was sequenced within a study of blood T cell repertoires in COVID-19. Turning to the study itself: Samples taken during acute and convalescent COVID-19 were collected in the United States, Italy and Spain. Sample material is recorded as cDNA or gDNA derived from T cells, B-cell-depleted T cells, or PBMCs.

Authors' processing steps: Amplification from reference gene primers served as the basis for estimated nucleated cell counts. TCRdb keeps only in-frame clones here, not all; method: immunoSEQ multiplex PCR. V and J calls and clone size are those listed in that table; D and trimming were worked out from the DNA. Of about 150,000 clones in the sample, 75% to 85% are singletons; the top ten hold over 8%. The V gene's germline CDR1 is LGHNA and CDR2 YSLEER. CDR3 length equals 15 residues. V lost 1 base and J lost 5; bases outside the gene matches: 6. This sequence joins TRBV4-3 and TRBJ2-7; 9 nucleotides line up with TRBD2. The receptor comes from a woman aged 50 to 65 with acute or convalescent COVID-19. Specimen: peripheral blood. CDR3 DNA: TGCGCCAGCAGCCAAGGACATCTAGCGGGAAACGAGCAGTACTTC. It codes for CASSQGHLAGNEQYF.